Following are 17 T cell receptor beta chains from one sample sequenced in a study of blood T cell repertoires in COVID-19. Using immunoSEQ multiplex PCR, the repertoire was profiled, and TCRdb retains in-frame clones only, with some absent. The table lists around 150,000 clones, approximately 84% of them singletons, with 4% in the top ten. Sequenced input: peripheral blood. These receptors all stem from a woman between 55 and 75 years old with acute or convalescent COVID-19.

A few counts support this clone. The sample contains more than one DNA sequence encoding this CDR3. The rearrangement joins TRBV5-1 to TRBJ1-3; D perhaps matches TRBD1 (6 bases). V was pared by 0 bases and J by 1 base, with 8 bases between. The CDR3 totals 15 residues. The V gene's germline CDR1 is SGHRS and CDR2 YFSETQ. The CDR3 loop is CASSLGGGSGNTIYF. The CDR3 nucleotides are TGCGCCAGCAGCTTGGGAGGGGGTTCTGGAAACACCATATATTTT.

Points on this clone: One junction end disagrees with the germline gene, perhaps due to a read error. CDR3 residues: CATSRDSSSQGF. CDR3 in DNA: TGTGCCACCAGCAGAGATTCCAGCAGCCAGGGGTTT. The chain is built from TRBV15 and TRBJ1-1; a weak D match, TRBD1 (6 bases). This CDR3 contains 12 residues. Germline CDR1 is LNHNV and CDR2 is YYDKDF (reference sequence).

This chain connects TRBV24-1 to TRBJ2-3, with D possibly TRBD1 on 5 matching bases. The V gene's germline CDR1 is KGHDR and CDR2 SFDVKD. V was pared by 5 bases and J by 5 bases, with 19 bases between. The CDR3 extends over 16 amino acids. DNA of the CDR3: TGTGCCACCAGTGGGGGTATTAGTGGACACGTAGATACGCAGTATTTT. As protein: CATSGGISGHVDTQYF.

The sample holds a few counts of this clone. This sequence joins TRBV6-2 or TRBV6-3 and TRBJ1-2, with 10 bases fitting TRBD1. The length of the CDR3 is 15 residues. Trimming took 6 bases from V and 3 from J; bases not matched to a gene: 7. CDR1 and CDR2 (germline): MNHEY, SVGEGT. The CDR3 loop is CASSPTGGVHYGYTF. The CDR3 nucleotides read TGTGCCAGCAGCCCGACAGGGGGCGTTCACTATGGCTACACCTTC.

The chain uses TRBV27 and TRBJ2-1, with TRBD2 matching over 11 bases. The V gene's germline CDR1 is MNHEY and CDR2 SMNVEV (reference sequence). Trimming at V came to 8 bases and at J to 8 bases, leaving 5 bases not matched to a gene. There are 13 residues in the CDR3. CDR3 DNA sequence: TGTGCCAGCCGACTACTAGCGGGAGATGAGCAGTTCTTC. Its translation is CASRLLAGDEQFF.

The chain carries TRBV30 and TRBJ1-1; D is unclear. The CDR3 contains 11 residues. V lost 4 bases, J lost 2 bases, and 5 bases lay in between. Looked up from germline, CDR1 is GTSNPN and CDR2 is SVGIG (reference sequence). The CDR3 nucleotides read TGTGCCTGGACATTTAACACTGAAGCTTTCTTT. Protein sequence: CAWTFNTEAFF.

The chain links TRBV6-5 to TRBJ1-2; 7 positions match TRBD1. Germline V gene sequence: CDR1 MNHEY, CDR2 SVGAGI. The CDR3 loop spans 13 amino acids. V lost 7 bases and J lost 8; bases outside the gene matches: 10. The CDR3 loop reads CASIDAGGRGYTF. In DNA form, the CDR3 reads TGTGCCAGCATAGACGCAGGGGGACGAGGCTACACCTTC.

The genes are TRBV2 and TRBJ1-4, with D possibly TRBD1 on 6 matching bases. The CDR3 length is 14 residues. Germline CDR1 SNHLY, CDR2 FYNNEI. The V end lost 4 bases, the J end lost 6 bases, and 12 bases lay between the germline ends. In nucleotides, the CDR3 is TGTGCCAGCAGTGTCCGAGCAGGGGATGAAAAACTGTTTTTT. Translated, it gives CASSVRAGDEKLFF.

Of note for this clone: Germline is not matched at one junction end, which may reflect a read error. V is TRBV7-6 and J is TRBJ1-3; D ambiguous. The CDR3 is 15 residues long. Germline CDR1 reads SGHVS; CDR2 reads FNYEAQ. The CDR3 protein is CASSLGSPSRNTIYF. In DNA form, the CDR3 reads TGTGCCAGCAGCTTAGGATCCCCCTCTAGAAACACCATATATTTT. The entire variable domain, with the rest obtained from reference TRBV7-6 and TRBJ1-3, is as follows: GAGVSQSPRYKVTKRGQDVALRCDPISGHVSLYWYRQALGQGPEFLTYFNYEAQQDKSGLPNDRFSAERPEGSISTLTIQRTEQRDSAMYRCASSLGSPSRNTIYFGEGSWLTVV.

This chain connects TRBV28 to TRBJ1-2; 10 bases align to TRBD1. CDR1 and CDR2 from the germline V gene are MDHEN and SYDVKM. V was pared by 3 bases and J by 8 bases, with 6 bases of the junction left unmatched. This CDR3 has 14 amino acids. DNA for the CDR3: TGTGCCAGCAGTTTGGGGGACAGGGGCTTCGGCTACACCTTC. Translating gives CASSLGDRGFGYTF.

This rearrangement joins TRBV7-9 to TRBJ2-1; TRBD1 is a possible D gene (5 bases). The germline V gene has CDR1 SEHNR and CDR2 FQNEAQ (reference sequence). The ends were cut back, 6 bases at V and 13 bases at J, with 16 bases in the middle. CDR3 size: 12 residues. CDR3 nucleotides: TGTGCCAGCAGACCAGATGGTGGGGCCCAGTTCTTC. Translation gives CASRPDGGAQFF.

V usage is TRBV13 and J usage is TRBJ1-2, with a weak D call TRBD1 (5 bases). CDR3 length: 16 amino acids. The V gene lost 2 bases and the J gene lost 4 bases, with 17 bases spanning the gap. CDR1 PRHDT and CDR2 FYEKMQ come from the germline V gene (reference sequence). CDR3 loop: CASSLQASGGIYGYTF. The CDR3 bases are TGTGCCAGCAGCTTACAAGCGAGCGGGGGGATCTATGGCTACACCTTC.

This chain links TRBV27 with TRBJ1-6; a possible D gene is TRBD1 (6 bases). Between the trimmed V and J ends, which lost 6 bases and 9 bases, there was a span of 6 bases. The CDR3 is 11 amino acids. Germline lookup yields CDR1 MNHEY and CDR2 SMNVEV (reference sequence). CDR3: CASRGASPLHF. The DNA for the CDR3 is TGTGCCAGCAGGGGGGCTTCACCCCTCCACTTT.

The chain is built from TRBV20-1 and TRBJ1-2; D ambiguous. The V end lost 3 bases, the J end lost 7 bases, and 9 bases lay between the germline ends. Germline V lookup: CDR1 DFQATT, CDR2 SNEGSKA (reference sequence). The CDR3 spans 11 residues. CDR3 nucleotide sequence: TGCAGTGCTAGGGGTACAGCTGGCTACACCTTC. Translating gives CSARGTAGYTF.

The V and J genes are TRBV25-1 and TRBJ2-1; 7 bases fit TRBD1. Germline V gene sequence: CDR1 MGHDK, CDR2 SYGVNS. The CDR3 extends over 14 amino acids. With 6 bases clipped from V and 9 bases from J, the junction kept 11 bases outside the gene matches. The CDR3: CASRETGEVGEQFF. The CDR3 DNA follows: TGTGCCAGCAGAGAAACAGGGGAAGTAGGTGAGCAGTTCTTC.

The rearrangement uses TRBV27 and TRBJ2-7, with 8 nucleotides matching TRBD2. Germline V CDR1 and CDR2: MNHEY, SMNVEV (reference sequence). The V and J ends lost 5 bases and 5 bases, in that order; junction bases with no gene match: 14. This CDR3 has 16 residues. CDR3 in DNA: TGTGCCAGCAGTCCAGAAGCGGGAGAATCTTCCCACGAGCAGTACTTC. Its translation is CASSPEAGESSHEQYF.

The gene calls are TRBV5-1 and TRBJ1-6, with TRBD1 as a possible D gene (6 bases). CDR1 and CDR2 from the germline V gene are SGHRS and YFSETQ. There are 15 residues in the CDR3. Trimming shortened V by 3 bases and J by 5 bases, and 12 bases separated the two germline ends. The CDR3 loop is CASSSQGGDNSPLHF. The CDR3 DNA reads TGCGCCAGCAGCTCCCAAGGGGGGGATAATTCACCCCTCCACTTT. Full variable domain (remainder filled in from reference TRBV5-1 and TRBJ1-6): KAGVTQTPRYLIKTRGQQVTLSCSPISGHRSVSWYQQTPGQGLQFLFEYFSETQRNKGNFPGRFSGRQFSNSRSEMNVSTLELGDSALYLCASSSQGGDNSPLHFGNGTRLTVT.